These T cell receptor beta chains were read from a single sample in a study of CD8 T cells in ankylosing spondylitis. TCRdb passed the 5' RACE reads through MiXCR, listing each CDR3 protein once. The sample contains fewer than 250,000 distinct CDR3 sequences, about 10% of which appear only once. Input material: blood, either unsorted or a sorted T cell fraction (not recorded which). These receptors all come from a male donor with ankylosing spondylitis or in good health (not recorded which). CDR3s include the opening cysteine and the closing phenylalanine or tryptophan. D genes are given only for firm matches. Rows may omit the clone size; those that give it use once, few, many or a size class.

v_call	d_call	clone_size	cdr3_length	j_call	cdr3_aa	cdr3_nt
TRBV6-2/TRBV6-3	TRBD2	NA	16	TRBJ2-3	CASSSSSGGAGDTQYF	TGTGCCAGCAGTTCTTCCAGCGGGGGGGCTGGAGATACGCAGTATTTT
TRBV3-1	NA	few	16	TRBJ2-1	CASSQGAQSSYNEQFF	TGTGCCAGCAGCCAAGGTGCCCAAAGCTCCTACAATGAGCAGTTCTTC
TRBV11-2	TRBD2	NA	16	TRBJ2-7	CASKGTSGPSSYEQYF	TGTGCCAGCAAAGGGACTAGCGGGCCGAGCTCCTACGAGCAGTACTTC
TRBV7-9	TRBD2	many	15	TRBJ2-3	CASVWGENSGGTQYF	TGTGCCAGCGTGTGGGGGGAGAATAGCGGGGGTACGCAGTATTTT
TRBV4-1	TRBD1	many	17	TRBJ1-5	CASSQDQGGFSNQPQHF	TGCGCCAGCAGCCAAGACCAGGGGGGGTTTAGCAATCAGCCCCAGCATTTT
TRBV20-1	NA	many	14	TRBJ2-3	CSASIADITDTQYF	TGCAGTGCTAGCATAGCGGATATCACAGATACGCAGTATTTT
TRBV21-1	NA	many	10	TRBJ2-7	CASAGTDAYF	TGTGCCAGCGCTGGGACGGATGCTTACTTC
TRBV5-1	NA	NA	14	TRBJ1-4	CASSLGPGNEKLFF	TGCGCCAGCAGCTTGGGGCCAGGGAATGAAAAACTGTTTTTT
TRBV5-4	TRBD1	few	15	TRBJ2-1	CASSLAGVHGGQGFF	TGTGCCAGCAGCTTGGCCGGGGTCCATGGGGGACAGGGTTTCTTC
TRBV9	TRBD1	many	14	TRBJ1-1	CASSVGDSPTEAFF	TGTGCCAGCAGCGTAGGGGACAGCCCCACTGAAGCTTTCTTT
TRBV6-2/TRBV6-3	NA	few	16	TRBJ2-7	CASSYRIAQGSYEQYF	TGTGCCAGCAGTTATCGCATCGCCCAGGGGTCCTACGAGCAGTACTTC
TRBV4-1	TRBD1	many	14	TRBJ1-5	CASSQGASNQPQHF	TGCGCCAGCAGTCAGGGGGCGTCGAATCAGCCCCAGCATTTT
TRBV6-1	NA	many	13	TRBJ1-3	CASKRDPENTIYF	TGTGCCAGCAAACGGGATCCGGAAAACACCATATATTTT
TRBV6-1	TRBD1	many	14	TRBJ2-7	CASSAPGQELEQYF	TGTGCCAGCAGTGCACCGGGACAGGAACTCGAGCAGTACTTC
TRBV6-5	TRBD1	few	16	TRBJ1-1	CASSYHHRGTNTEAFF	TGTGCCAGCAGTTACCACCACAGGGGAACGAACACTGAAGCTTTCTTT
TRBV7-2	NA	NA	14	TRBJ2-2	CASSRRANTGELFF	TGTGCCAGCAGCAGGAGGGCGAACACCGGGGAGCTGTTTTTT
TRBV18	TRBD1	many	13	TRBJ2-4	CASSPNDRDIQYF	TGTGCCAGCTCGCCCAATGACAGGGACATTCAGTACTTC
TRBV5-1	NA	many	15	TRBJ1-1	CASSADSLPGTEAFF	TGCGCCAGCAGCGCTGACAGCCTCCCAGGCACTGAAGCTTTCTTT
TRBV6-1	TRBD1	few	14	TRBJ2-2	CAGARQGAGGELFF	TGTGCCGGGGCCCGACAGGGGGCTGGCGGGGAGCTGTTTTTT
TRBV30	NA	many	17	TRBJ2-2	CAWSVHQRQFNTGELFF	TGTGCCTGGAGTGTACACCAACGACAGTTTAACACCGGGGAGCTGTTTTTT
TRBV7-9	NA	many	15	TRBJ2-1	CASSLSGRSYNEQFF	TGTGCCAGCAGCTTGTCCGGCCGCTCCTACAATGAGCAGTTCTTC
TRBV20-1	NA	few	17	TRBJ2-3	CSASRPGLSTSTDTQYF	TGCAGTGCTAGCCGCCCGGGACTGTCCACTAGCACAGATACGCAGTATTTT
TRBV4-2	NA	many	13	TRBJ2-7	CASSRQVFNEQYF	TGTGCCAGCAGCAGACAGGTTTTCAACGAGCAGTACTTC
TRBV10-3	TRBD1	NA	15	TRBJ1-4	CAISAEGAVNEKLFF	TGTGCCATCAGTGCGGAGGGGGCGGTTAATGAAAAACTGTTTTTT
TRBV29-1	NA	NA	13	TRBJ2-4	CSARGLAGNIQYF	TGCAGCGCCCGGGGGCTAGCCGGGAACATTCAGTACTTC
TRBV4-1	NA	many	18	TRBJ2-2	CASSVPLGRRANTGELFF	TGCGCCAGCAGCGTGCCCTTGGGGAGACGCGCGAACACCGGGGAGCTGTTTTTT
TRBV6-1	NA	NA	14	TRBJ2-7	CASSRTGRDYEQYF	TGTGCCAGCAGTCGGACAGGGAGGGACTACGAGCAGTACTTC